This TCR beta chain was sequenced in a study of regulatory T cells in long-lasting Graves disease. With regard to this clonotype: A much larger clone differs from this one at a single base, so this may be a read error.

The TCR beta library used iRepertoire HTBI primers with Arm-PCR amplification of CDR3. TCRdb passed the multiplex PCR reads through MiXCR, listing each CDR3 protein once. In the table there are over 500,000 distinct CDR3 sequences, under 20% of which are singletons. The time point denotes: newly diagnosed GD, antithyroid drugs for less than 3 months. With RNA extracted from PBMCs as input, the TCR library was made. The ends were cut back, 4 bases at V and 2 bases at J, with 7 bases in the middle. Germline lookup yields CDR1 GTSNPN and CDR2 SVGIG (reference sequence). The CDR3 has 12 residues. The sample was also reused in another study, on T cells in Graves' hyperthyroidism and ophthalmopathy.

This specimen was peripheral blood mononuclear cells (PBMCs), taken at new diagnosis, from a patient treated with antithyroid drugs. The rearrangement uses TRBV30 and TRBJ2-3; D remains ambiguous. The TCR comes from a woman under 40 with Graves disease. CDR3 region: CAWTHDTDTQYF. Here the CDR3 DNA reads TGTGCCTGGACCCACGACACAGATACGCAGTATTTT.